Following are 14 T cell receptor beta chains from one sample sequenced in a study of blood T cell repertoires in COVID-19. Assay used: immunoSEQ multiplex PCR; TCRdb lists only in-frame clones, some missing. The table lists over 95,000 clones, approximately 90% of them singletons. The sample consisted of peripheral blood. The receptors were sampled from a human donor with acute or convalescent COVID-19. The donor label of this sample is uncertain.

The gene calls are TRBV6-5 and TRBJ1-1; D gene ambiguous. Trimming removed 4 bases from V and 6 bases from J, with 12 bases in between. This CDR3 comprises 13 residues. CDR1 is MNHEY and CDR2 is SVGAGI in the germline V gene. The chain's CDR3 is CASSSYEDPEAFF. The CDR3 DNA sequence: TGTGCCAGCAGTTCCTATGAGGATCCTGAAGCTTTCTTT.

CDR3 loop: CASSPHMAHMGAGATIRSGELFF. Written as DNA, the CDR3 is TGTGCCAGCAGCCCACATATGGCACACATGGGGGCCGGCGCGACCATTCGCTCGGGGGAGCTGTTTTTT. The chain employs TRBV7-8 and TRBJ2-2; tentatively, D is TRBD1 (6 bases). V was trimmed by 5 bases and J by 8 bases, leaving 42 bases between them. The CDR3 totals 23 residues. The germline CDR1 and CDR2 sequences are SGHVS and FQNEAQ.

This chain uses TRBV27 with TRBJ2-5; perhaps TRBD1 as D (6 bases). The germline CDR1 and CDR2 sequences are MNHEY and SMNVEV (reference sequence). V lost 8 bases and J lost 5, with 21 bases in between. CDR3 length: 15 residues. CDR3 amino acids: CASRVNQGFGETQYF. The DNA for the CDR3 is TGTGCCAGCCGTGTGAATCAGGGGTTCGGGGAGACCCAGTACTTC.

The J gene is TRBJ1-2, the V gene TRBV7-2; D not resolved. V lost 5 bases, J lost 1 base, and 11 bases lay in between. Germline V CDR1 and CDR2: SGHTA, FQGNSA. The CDR3 sequence is 14 residues long. The CDR3: CASSTGLVNYGYTF. The CDR3 nucleotides read TGTGCCAGCAGCACCGGACTGGTTAACTATGGCTACACCTTC.

Note on this clone: The identical CDR3 is also encoded by other nucleotide sequences in the sample. This rearrangement joins TRBV28 to TRBJ2-3; D unclear. This CDR3 spans 11 amino acids. Germline lookup yields CDR1 MDHEN and CDR2 SYDVKM. V was cut by 3 bases and J by 6 bases, with 4 bases left in between. This CDR3 reads CASSLRDTQYF. As DNA, the CDR3 is TGTGCCAGCAGTTTGAGGGATACGCAGTATTTT.

The chain recombines TRBV18 with TRBJ1-3; D unresolved. With 3 bases removed from V and 3 bases from J, the gap between germline ends came to 9 bases. The CDR3 has 14 residues. Germline CDR1 KGHSH, CDR2 LQKENI. This CDR3 reads CASSPSIDGNTIYF. DNA for the CDR3: TGTGCCAGCTCACCCTCTATAGATGGAAACACCATATATTTT. Full variable domain (rest looked up from reference TRBV18 and TRBJ1-3): NAGVMQNPRHLVRRRGQEARLRCSPMKGHSHVYWYRQLPEEGLKFMVYLQKENIIDESGMPKERFSAEFPKEGPSILRIQQVVRGDSAAYFCASSPSIDGNTIYFGEGSWLTVV.

The chain joins TRBV19 to TRBJ2-2; possibly TRBD2 for D (6 bases). The V gene lost 7 bases and the J gene lost 1 base, with 16 bases spanning the gap. The CDR3 loop spans 16 amino acids. The germline gives CDR1 LNHDA, CDR2 SQIVND (reference sequence). The CDR3 sequence is CASNPQEGRNTGELFF. The DNA for the CDR3 is TGTGCCAGTAACCCCCAGGAGGGGAGGAACACCGGGGAGCTGTTTTTT.

The chain joins TRBV3-1 (or the pseudogene TRBV3-2) to TRBJ1-1; D remains ambiguous. The CDR3 runs to 14 residues. Germline V CDR1 and CDR2: LGHDT, YNNKEL (reference sequence). The V gene lost 1 base and the J gene lost 7 bases, with 13 bases spanning the gap. The CDR3 DNA follows: TGTGCCAGCAGCCAAGCACGGGTAGGAGGTGAAGCTTTCTTT. This sequence encodes CASSQARVGGEAFF.

V usage is TRBV6-6 and J usage is TRBJ2-1; D might be TRBD2 (6 bases). This CDR3 contains 15 residues. With 7 bases removed from V and 2 bases from J, the gap between germline ends came to 15 bases. Germline V gives CDR1 MNHNY, CDR2 SVGAGI (reference sequence). CDR3 loop: CASTAGGWAYNEQFF. DNA for the CDR3: TGTGCCAGCACTGCTGGGGGGTGGGCCTACAATGAGCAGTTCTTC.

The CDR3 here is CASSIGGSGTEAFF. CDR3 nucleotides: TGCGCCAGCAGTATCGGGGGGAGCGGCACTGAAGCTTTCTTT. The chain combines TRBV5-1 with TRBJ1-1; weak D call: TRBD1 (5 bases). V shed 5 bases and J shed 4 bases, with 15 bases lying between them. The CDR3 runs 14 residues. Germline V CDR1 and CDR2: SGHRS, YFSETQ.

The CDR3 region is CASSYGRTGNTIYF. The CDR3 DNA is TGTGCCAGCAGTTACGGCAGAACTGGAAACACCATATATTTT. V gene TRBV6-5 combines with J gene TRBJ1-3; D ambiguous. This CDR3 comprises 14 residues. Germline lookup yields CDR1 MNHEY and CDR2 SVGAGI. V dropped 2 bases and J dropped 2 bases, with 7 bases sitting between them.

The chain links TRBV10-2 to TRBJ2-1; TRBD2 is a possible D gene (5 bases). Per the germline V gene, CDR1 is WSHSY and CDR2 is SAAADI. V was shortened by 0 bases and J by 4 bases, with 10 bases between the two germline ends. The CDR3 consists of 15 residues. CDR3 sequence: CASSESLAAYNEQFF. The CDR3 bases are TGCGCCAGCAGTGAGTCGCTAGCAGCGTACAATGAGCAGTTCTTC.

This clone was counted a single time. The rearrangement joins TRBV28 to TRBJ2-5; TRBD1 is a possible D gene (6 bases). Trimming removed 6 bases from V and 5 bases from J, with 34 bases in between. Germline V lookup: CDR1 MDHEN, CDR2 SYDVKM. CDR3 length: 20 amino acids. CDR3 sequence: CASSYIEGYKGAGVSETQYF. The CDR3 DNA follows: TGTGCCAGCAGCTATATTGAGGGATATAAGGGTGCAGGGGTTTCGGAGACCCAGTACTTC.

The rearrangement links TRBV9 to TRBJ2-1, with 10 bases that match TRBD2. Germline V gives CDR1 SGDLS, CDR2 YYNGEE. V was clipped by 1 base and J by 4 bases; unmatched bases: 8. This CDR3 is 17 amino acids long. The CDR3 nucleotides read TGTGCCAGCAGCGTATTAGCGGGGGGACCAATATACAATGAGCAGTTCTTC. This codes for CASSVLAGGPIYNEQFF.